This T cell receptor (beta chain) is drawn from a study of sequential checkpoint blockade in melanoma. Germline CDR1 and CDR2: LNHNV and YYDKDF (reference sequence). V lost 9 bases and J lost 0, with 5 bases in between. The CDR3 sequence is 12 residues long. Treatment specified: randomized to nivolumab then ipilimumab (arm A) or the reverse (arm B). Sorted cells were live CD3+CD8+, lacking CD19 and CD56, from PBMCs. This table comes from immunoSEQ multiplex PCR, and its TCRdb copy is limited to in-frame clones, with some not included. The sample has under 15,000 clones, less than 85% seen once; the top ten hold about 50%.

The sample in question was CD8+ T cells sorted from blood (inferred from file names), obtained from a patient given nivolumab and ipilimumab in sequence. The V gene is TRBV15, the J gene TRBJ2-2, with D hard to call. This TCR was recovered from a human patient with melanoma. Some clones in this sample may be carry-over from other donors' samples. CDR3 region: CATRTNTGELFF. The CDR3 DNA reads TGTGCCACGAGGACGAACACCGGGGAGCTGTTTTTT.